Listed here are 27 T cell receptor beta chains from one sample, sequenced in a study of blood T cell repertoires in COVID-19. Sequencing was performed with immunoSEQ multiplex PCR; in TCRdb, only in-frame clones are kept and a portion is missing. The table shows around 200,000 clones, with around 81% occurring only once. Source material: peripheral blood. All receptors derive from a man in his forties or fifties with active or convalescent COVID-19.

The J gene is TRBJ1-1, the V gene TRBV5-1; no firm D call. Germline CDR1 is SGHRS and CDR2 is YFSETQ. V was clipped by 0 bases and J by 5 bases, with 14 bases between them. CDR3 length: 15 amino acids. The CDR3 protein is CASSLVLGGSTEAFF. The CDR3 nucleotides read TGCGCCAGCAGCTTGGTTCTGGGAGGCAGTACTGAAGCTTTCTTT.

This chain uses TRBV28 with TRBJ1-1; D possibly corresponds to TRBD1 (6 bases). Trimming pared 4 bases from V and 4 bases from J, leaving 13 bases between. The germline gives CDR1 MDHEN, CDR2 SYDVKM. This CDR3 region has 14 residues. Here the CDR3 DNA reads TGTGCCAGCAGTTCCGGACAGCCGCTCACTGAAGCTTTCTTT. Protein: CASSSGQPLTEAFF.

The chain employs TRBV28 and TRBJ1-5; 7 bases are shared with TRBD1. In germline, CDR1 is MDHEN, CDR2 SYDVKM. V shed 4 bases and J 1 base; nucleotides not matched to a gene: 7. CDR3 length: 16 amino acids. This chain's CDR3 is CASSWLGGRSNQPQHF. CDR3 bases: TGTGCCAGCAGTTGGCTAGGGGGCCGGAGCAATCAGCCCCAGCATTTT. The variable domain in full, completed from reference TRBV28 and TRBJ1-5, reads DVKVTQSSRYLVKRTGEKVFLECVQDMDHENMFWYRQDPGLGLRLIYFSYDVKMKEKGDIPEGYSVSREKKERFSLILESASTNQTSMYLCASSWLGGRSNQPQHFGDGTRLSIL.

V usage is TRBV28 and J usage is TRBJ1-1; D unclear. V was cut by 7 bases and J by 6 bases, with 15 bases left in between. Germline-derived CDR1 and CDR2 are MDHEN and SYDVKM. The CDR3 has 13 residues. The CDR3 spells CASNTQVPAEAFF. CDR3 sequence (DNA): TGTGCCAGCAATACCCAGGTCCCCGCTGAAGCTTTCTTT.

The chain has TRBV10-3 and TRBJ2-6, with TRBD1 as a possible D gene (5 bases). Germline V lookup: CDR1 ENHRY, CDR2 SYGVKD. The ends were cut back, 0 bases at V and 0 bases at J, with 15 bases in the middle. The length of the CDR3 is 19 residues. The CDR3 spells CAISESGGQGFSGANVLTF. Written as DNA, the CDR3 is TGTGCCATCAGTGAGTCAGGTGGGCAGGGATTCTCTGGGGCCAACGTCCTGACTTTC.

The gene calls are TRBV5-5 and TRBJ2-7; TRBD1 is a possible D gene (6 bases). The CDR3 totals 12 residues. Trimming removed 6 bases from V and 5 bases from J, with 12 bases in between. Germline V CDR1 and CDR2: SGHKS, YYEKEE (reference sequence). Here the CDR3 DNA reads TGTGCCAGCACCAGGGGTGGGGACGAGCAGTACTTC. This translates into CASTRGGDEQYF.

CDR3 residues: CASSASPGQGVGDTQYF. Here the CDR3 DNA reads TGTGCCAGCAGTGCCTCACCGGGACAGGGGGTTGGAGATACGCAGTATTTT. The chain is built from TRBV25-1 and TRBJ2-3; 11 bases align to TRBD1. Germline V gene data show CDR1 as MGHDK and CDR2 as SYGVNS. The CDR3 runs 17 residues. The V and J ends lost 4 bases and 5 bases, in that order; junction bases with no gene match: 11.

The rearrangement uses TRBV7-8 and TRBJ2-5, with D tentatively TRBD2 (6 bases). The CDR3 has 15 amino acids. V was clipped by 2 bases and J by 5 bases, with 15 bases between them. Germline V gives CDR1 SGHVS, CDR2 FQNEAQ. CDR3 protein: CASSLRRGARETQYF. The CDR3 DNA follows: TGTGCCAGCAGCTTACGGCGGGGAGCTAGGGAGACCCAGTACTTC. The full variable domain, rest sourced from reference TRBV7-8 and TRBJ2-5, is GAGVSQSPRYKVAKRGQDVALRCDPISGHVSLFWYQQALGQGPEFLTYFQNEAQLDKSGLPSDRFFAERPEGSVSTLKIQRTQQEDSAVYLCASSLRRGARETQYFGPGTRLLVL.

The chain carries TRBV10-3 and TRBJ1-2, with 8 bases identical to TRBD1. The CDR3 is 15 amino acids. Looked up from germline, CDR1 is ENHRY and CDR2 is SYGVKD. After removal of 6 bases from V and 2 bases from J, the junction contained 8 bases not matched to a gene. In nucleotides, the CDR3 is TGTGCCATCAGGGACAGGGAAGGCGCAAACTATGGCTACACCTTC. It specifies CAIRDREGANYGYTF.

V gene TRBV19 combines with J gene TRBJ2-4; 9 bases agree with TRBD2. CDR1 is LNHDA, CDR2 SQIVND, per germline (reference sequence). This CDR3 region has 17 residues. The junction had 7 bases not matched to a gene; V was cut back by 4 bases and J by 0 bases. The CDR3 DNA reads TGTGCCAGTAGTACAAGACTAGCGGCAACAGCCAAAAACATTCAGTACTTC. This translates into CASSTRLAATAKNIQYF.

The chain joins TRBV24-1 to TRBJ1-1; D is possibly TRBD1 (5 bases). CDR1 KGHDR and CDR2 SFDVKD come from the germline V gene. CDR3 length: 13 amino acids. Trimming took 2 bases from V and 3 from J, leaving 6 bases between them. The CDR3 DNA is TGTGCCACCAGTGATTCAGGGTACACTGAAGCTTTCTTT. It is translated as CATSDSGYTEAFF.

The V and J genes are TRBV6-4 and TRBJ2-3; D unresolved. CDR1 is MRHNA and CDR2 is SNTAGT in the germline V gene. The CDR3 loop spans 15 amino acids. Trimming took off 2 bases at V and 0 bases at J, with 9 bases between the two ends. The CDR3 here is CASSDDLTSTDTQYF. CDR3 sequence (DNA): TGTGCCAGCAGTGACGACTTAACTAGCACAGATACGCAGTATTTT.

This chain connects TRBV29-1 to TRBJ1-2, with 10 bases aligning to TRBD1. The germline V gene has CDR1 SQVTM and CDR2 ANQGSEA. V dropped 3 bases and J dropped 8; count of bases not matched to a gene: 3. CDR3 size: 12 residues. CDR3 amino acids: CSVDSGQGGYTF. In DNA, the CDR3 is TGCAGCGTTGATTCGGGACAGGGGGGCTACACCTTC. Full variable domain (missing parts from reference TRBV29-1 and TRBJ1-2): SAVISQKPSRDICQRGTSLTIQCQVDSQVTMMFWYRQQPGQSLTLIATANQGSEATYESGFVIDKFPISRPNLTFSTLTVSNMSPEDSSIYLCSVDSGQGGYTFGSGTRLTVV.

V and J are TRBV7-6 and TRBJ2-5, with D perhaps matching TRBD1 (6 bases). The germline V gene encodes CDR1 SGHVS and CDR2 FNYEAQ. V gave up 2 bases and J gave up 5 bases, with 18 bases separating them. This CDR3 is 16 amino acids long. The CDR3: CASSLNFATTGETQYF. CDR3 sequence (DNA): TGTGCCAGCAGCTTAAATTTCGCAACCACAGGGGAGACCCAGTACTTC. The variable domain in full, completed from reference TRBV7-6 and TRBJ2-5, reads GAGVSQSPRYKVTKRGQDVALRCDPISGHVSLYWYRQALGQGPEFLTYFNYEAQQDKSGLPNDRFSAERPEGSISTLTIQRTEQRDSAMYRCASSLNFATTGETQYFGPGTRLLVL.

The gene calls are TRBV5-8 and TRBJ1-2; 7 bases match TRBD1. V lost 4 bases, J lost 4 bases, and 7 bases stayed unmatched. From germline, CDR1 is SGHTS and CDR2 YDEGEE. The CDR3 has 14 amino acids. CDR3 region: CASSPGDSLYGYTF. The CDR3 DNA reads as TGTGCCAGCAGCCCAGGGGACAGCCTCTATGGCTACACCTTC.

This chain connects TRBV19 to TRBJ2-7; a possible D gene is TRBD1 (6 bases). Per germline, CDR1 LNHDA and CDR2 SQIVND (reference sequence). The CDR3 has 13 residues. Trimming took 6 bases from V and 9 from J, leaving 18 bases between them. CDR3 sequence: CASSGQITSGQYF. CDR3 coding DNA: TGTGCCAGTAGCGGACAGATTACGAGTGGGCAGTACTTC.

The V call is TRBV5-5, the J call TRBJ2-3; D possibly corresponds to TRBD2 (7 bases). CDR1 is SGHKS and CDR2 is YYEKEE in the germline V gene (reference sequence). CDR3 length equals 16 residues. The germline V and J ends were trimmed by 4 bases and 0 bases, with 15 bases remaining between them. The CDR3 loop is CASSGTGRVSTDTQYF. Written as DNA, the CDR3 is TGTGCCAGCAGCGGCACAGGGAGGGTTAGCACAGATACGCAGTATTTT.

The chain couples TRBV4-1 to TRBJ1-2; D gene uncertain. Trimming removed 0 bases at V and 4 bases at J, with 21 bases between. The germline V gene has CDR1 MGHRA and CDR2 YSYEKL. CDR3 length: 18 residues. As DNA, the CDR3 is TGCGCCAGCAGCCAAGATTTTTTTAATTCCGGAGGGAGCTATGGCTACACCTTC. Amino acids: CASSQDFFNSGGSYGYTF.

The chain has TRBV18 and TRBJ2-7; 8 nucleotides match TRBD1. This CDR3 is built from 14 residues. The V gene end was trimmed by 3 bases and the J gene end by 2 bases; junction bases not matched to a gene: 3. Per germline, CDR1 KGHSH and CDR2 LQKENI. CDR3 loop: CASSPGQDPYEQYF. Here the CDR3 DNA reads TGTGCCAGCTCACCGGGACAGGATCCCTACGAGCAGTACTTC. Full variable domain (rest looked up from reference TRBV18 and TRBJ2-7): NAGVMQNPRHLVRRRGQEARLRCSPMKGHSHVYWYRQLPEEGLKFMVYLQKENIIDESGMPKERFSAEFPKEGPSILRIQQVVRGDSAAYFCASSPGQDPYEQYFGPGTRLTVT.

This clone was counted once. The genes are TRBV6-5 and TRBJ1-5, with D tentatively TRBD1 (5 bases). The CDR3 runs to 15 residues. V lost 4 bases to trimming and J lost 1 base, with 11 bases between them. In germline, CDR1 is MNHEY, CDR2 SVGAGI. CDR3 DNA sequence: TGTGCCAGCAGTTCCCGTGGGGGGAGCAATCAGCCCCAGCATTTT. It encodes CASSSRGGSNQPQHF.

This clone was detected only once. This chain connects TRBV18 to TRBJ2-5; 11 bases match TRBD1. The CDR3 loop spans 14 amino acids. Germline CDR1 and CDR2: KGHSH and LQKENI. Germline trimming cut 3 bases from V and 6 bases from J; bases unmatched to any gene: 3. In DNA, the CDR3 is TGTGCCAGCTCACCCGGGACAGGGGGTCAGACCCAGTACTTC. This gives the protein CASSPGTGGQTQYF.

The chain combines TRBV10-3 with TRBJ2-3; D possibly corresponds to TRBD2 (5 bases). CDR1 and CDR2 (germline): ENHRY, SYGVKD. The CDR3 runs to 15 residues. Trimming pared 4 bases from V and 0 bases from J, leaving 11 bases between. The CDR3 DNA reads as TGTGCCATCAGTGGGACTGGGGAGAGCACAGATACGCAGTATTTT. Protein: CAISGTGESTDTQYF.

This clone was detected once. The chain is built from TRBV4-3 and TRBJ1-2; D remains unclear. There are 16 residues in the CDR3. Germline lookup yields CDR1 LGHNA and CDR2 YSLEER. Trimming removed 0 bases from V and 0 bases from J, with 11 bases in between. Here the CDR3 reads CASSQEEGSANYGYTF. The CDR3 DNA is TGCGCCAGCAGCCAAGAAGAGGGCTCGGCTAACTATGGCTACACCTTC.

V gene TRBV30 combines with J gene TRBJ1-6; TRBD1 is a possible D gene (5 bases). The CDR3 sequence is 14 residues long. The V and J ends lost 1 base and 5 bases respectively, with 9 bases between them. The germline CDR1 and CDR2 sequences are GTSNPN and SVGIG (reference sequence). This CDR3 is CAWSEGADNSPLHF. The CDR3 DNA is TGTGCCTGGAGTGAAGGGGCTGATAATTCACCCCTCCACTTT. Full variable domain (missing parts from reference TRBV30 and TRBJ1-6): SQTIHQWPATLVQPVGSPLSLECTVEGTSNPNLYWYRQAAGRGLQLLFYSVGIGQISSEVPQNLSASRPQDRQFILSSKKLLLSDSGFYLCAWSEGADNSPLHFGNGTRLTVT.

The CDR3 region is CASSFTRGATSYEQYF. The CDR3 bases are TGTGCCAGCAGTTTTACCAGGGGGGCGACCTCCTACGAGCAGTACTTC. The chain is built from TRBV3-1 (or the pseudogene TRBV3-2) and TRBJ2-7, with D perhaps TRBD1 (7 bases). The CDR3 is 16 residues long. The V end lost 6 bases, the J end lost 0 bases, and 18 bases lay between the germline ends. Germline V gene sequence: CDR1 LGHDT, CDR2 YNNKEL (reference sequence).

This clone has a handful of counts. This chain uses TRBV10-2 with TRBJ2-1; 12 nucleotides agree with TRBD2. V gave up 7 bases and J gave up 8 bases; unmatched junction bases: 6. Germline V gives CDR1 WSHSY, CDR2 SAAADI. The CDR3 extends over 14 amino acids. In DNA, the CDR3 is TGCGCCAGCACACTAGCGGGGGGCGTCGATGAGCAGTTCTTC. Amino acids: CASTLAGGVDEQFF.

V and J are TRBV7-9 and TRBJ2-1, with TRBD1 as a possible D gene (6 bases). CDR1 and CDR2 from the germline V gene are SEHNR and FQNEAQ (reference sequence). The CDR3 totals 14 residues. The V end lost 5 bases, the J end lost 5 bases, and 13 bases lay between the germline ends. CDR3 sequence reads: CASSRATGNNEQFF. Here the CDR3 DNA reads TGTGCCAGCAGCCGCGCGACAGGTAACAATGAGCAGTTCTTC.